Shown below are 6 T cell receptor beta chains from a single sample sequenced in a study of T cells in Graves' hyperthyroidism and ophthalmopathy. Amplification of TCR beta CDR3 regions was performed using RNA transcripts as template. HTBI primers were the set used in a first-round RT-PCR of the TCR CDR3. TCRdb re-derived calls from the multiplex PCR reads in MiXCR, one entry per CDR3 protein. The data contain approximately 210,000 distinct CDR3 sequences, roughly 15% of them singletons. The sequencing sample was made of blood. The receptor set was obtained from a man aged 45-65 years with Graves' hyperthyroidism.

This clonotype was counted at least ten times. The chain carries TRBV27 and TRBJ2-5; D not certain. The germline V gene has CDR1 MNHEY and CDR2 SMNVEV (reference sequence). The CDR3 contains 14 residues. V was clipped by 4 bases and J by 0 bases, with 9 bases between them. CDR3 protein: CASSSSMYQETQYF. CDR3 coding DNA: TGTGCCAGCAGTTCCTCGATGTACCAAGAGACCCAGTACTTC.

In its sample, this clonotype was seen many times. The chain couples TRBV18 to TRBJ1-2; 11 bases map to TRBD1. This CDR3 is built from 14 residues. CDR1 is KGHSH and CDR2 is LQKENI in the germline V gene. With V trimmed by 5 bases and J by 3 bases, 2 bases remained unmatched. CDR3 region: CASSSGQGDYGYTF. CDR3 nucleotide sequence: TGTGCCAGCTCATCGGGACAGGGGGACTATGGCTACACCTTC.

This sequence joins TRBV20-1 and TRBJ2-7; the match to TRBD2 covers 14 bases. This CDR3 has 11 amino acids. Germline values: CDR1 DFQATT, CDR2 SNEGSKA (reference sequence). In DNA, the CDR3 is TGCAGGGGGACTAGCGGGGGCGAGCAGTACTTC. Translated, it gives CRGTSGGEQYF.

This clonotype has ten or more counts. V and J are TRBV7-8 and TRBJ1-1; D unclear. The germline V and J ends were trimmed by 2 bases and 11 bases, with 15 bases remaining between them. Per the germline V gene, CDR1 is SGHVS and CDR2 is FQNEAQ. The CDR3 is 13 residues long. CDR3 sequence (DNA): TGTGCCAGCAGCTTAATAGGCCCCCTGGGCGCTTTCTTT. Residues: CASSLIGPLGAFF.

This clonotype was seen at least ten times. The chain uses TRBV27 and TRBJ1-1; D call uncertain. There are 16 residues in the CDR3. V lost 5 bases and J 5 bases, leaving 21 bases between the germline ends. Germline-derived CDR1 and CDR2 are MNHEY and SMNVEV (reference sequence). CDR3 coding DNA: TGTGCCAGCAGTACCCGAATGGAGATAAGGAGGACTGAAGCTTTCTTT. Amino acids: CASSTRMEIRRTEAFF.

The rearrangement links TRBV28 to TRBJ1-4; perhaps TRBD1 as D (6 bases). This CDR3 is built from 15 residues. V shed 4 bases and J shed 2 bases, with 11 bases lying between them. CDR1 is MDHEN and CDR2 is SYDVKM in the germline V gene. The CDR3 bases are TGTGCCAGCAGTTCCGCAGGGGATACTAATGAAAAACTGTTTTTT. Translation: CASSSAGDTNEKLFF.